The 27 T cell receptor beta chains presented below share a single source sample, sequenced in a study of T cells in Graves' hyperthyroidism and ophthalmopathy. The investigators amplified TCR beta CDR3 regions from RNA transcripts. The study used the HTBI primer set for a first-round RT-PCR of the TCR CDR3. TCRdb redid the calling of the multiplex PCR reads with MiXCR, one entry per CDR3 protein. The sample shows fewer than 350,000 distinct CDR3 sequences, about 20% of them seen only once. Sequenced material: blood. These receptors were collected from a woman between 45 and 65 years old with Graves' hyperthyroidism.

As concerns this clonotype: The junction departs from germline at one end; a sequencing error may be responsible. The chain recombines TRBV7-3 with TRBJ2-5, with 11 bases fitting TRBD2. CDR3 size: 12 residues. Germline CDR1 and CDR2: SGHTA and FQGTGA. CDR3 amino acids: CASSSLTSGGNF. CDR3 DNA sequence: TGTGCCAGCAGCTCCCTAACTAGCGGGGGAAACTTC.

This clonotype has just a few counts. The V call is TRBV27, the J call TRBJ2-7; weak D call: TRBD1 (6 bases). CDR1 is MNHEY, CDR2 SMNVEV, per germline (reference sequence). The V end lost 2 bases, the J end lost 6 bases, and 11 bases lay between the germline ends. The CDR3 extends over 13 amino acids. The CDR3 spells CASSLGQGTEQYF. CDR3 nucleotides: TGTGCCAGCAGTTTAGGGCAGGGGACCGAGCAGTACTTC.

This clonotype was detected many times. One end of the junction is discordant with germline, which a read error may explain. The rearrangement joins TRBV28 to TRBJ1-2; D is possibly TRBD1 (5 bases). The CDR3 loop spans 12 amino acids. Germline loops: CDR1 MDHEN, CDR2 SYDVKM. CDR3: CASTQGDYGYTF. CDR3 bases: TGTGCCAGCACGCAGGGTGACTACGGCTACACCTTC.

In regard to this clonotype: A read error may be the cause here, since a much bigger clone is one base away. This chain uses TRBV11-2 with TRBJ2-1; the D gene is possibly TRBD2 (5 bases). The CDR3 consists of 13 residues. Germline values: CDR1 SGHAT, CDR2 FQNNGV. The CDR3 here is CASGLKGSDEQFF. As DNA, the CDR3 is TGTGCCAGCGGCTTAAAAGGGAGCGATGAGCAGTTCTTC.

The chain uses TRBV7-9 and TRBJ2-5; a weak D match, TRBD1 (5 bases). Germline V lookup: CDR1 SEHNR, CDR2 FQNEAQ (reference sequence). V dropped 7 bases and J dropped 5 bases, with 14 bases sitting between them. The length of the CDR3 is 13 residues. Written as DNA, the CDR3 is TGTGCCAGCAACCTGAAAGGGGCTGAGACCCAGTACTTC. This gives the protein CASNLKGAETQYF.

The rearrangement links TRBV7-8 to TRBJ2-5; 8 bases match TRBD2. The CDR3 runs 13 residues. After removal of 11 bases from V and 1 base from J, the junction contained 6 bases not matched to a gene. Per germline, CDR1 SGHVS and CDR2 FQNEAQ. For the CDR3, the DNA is TGTGCCGGTTCGGGGGGGGTCCAAGAGACCCAGTACTTC. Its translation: CAGSGGVQETQYF.

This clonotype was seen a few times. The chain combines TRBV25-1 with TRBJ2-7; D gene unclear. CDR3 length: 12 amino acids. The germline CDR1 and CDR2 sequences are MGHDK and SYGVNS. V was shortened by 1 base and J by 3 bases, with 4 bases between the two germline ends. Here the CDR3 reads CASSEFGYEQYF. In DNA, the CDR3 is TGTGCCAGCAGTGAATTTGGCTACGAGCAGTACTTC.

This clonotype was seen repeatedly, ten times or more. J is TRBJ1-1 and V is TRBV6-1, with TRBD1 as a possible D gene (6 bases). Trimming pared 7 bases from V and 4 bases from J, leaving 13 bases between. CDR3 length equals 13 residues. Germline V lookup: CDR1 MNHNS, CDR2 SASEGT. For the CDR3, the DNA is TGTGCCAGCATTGCCGGGGGGGCCACTGAAGCTTTCTTT. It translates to CASIAGGATEAFF.

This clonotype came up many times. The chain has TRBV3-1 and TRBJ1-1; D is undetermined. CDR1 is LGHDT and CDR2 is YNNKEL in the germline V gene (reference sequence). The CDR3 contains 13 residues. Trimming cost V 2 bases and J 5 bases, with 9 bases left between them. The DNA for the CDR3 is TGTGCCAGCAGCCAAAAAGTAAGGACTGAAGCTTTCTTT. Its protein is CASSQKVRTEAFF.

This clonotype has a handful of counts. CDR3 region: CASSGEQGAYQPQHF. As DNA, the CDR3 is TGTGCCAGCTCTGGGGAACAGGGGGCCTATCAGCCCCAGCATTTT. This chain joins TRBV2 and TRBJ1-5; 9 positions match TRBD1. The J segment lost 5 bases and the V segment lost 8 bases, leaving 10 bases of the junction unmatched. The CDR3 is 15 amino acids. Germline values: CDR1 SNHLY, CDR2 FYNNEI. The variable domain in full, completed from reference TRBV2 and TRBJ1-5, reads EPEVTQTPSHQVTQMGQEVILRCVPISNHLYFYWYRQILGQKVEFLVSFYNNEISEKSEIFDDQFSVERPDGSNFTLKIRSTKLEDSAMYFCASSGEQGAYQPQHFGDGTRLSIL.

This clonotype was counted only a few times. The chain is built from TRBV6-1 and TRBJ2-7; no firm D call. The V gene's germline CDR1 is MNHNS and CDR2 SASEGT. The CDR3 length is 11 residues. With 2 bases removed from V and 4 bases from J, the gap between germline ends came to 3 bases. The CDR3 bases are TGTGCCAGCAGTGAAAGGTACGAGCAGTACGTC. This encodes CASSERYEQYV.

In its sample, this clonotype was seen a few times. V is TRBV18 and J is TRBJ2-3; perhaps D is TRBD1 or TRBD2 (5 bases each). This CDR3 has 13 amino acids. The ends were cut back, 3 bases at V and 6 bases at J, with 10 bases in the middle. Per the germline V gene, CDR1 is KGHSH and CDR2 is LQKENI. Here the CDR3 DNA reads TGTGCCAGCTCACCTACTTGGGGGGATACGCAGTATTTT. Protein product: CASSPTWGDTQYF.

CDR3 residues: CAIQGDEDNEQFF. The CDR3 bases are TGTGCCATCCAGGGGGATGAGGACAATGAGCAGTTCTTC. The chain recombines TRBV10-3 with TRBJ2-1; the match to TRBD1 covers 7 bases. The CDR3 has 13 residues. V was pared by 8 bases and J by 5 bases, with 6 bases of the junction left unmatched. CDR1 ENHRY and CDR2 SYGVKD come from the germline V gene.

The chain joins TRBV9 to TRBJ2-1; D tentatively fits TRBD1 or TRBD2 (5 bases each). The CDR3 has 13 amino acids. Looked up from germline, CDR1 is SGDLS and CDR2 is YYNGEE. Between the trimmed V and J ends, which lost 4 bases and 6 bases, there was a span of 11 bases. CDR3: CASSRDPANEQFF. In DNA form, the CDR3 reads TGTGCCAGCAGCCGGGACCCTGCCAATGAGCAGTTCTTC.

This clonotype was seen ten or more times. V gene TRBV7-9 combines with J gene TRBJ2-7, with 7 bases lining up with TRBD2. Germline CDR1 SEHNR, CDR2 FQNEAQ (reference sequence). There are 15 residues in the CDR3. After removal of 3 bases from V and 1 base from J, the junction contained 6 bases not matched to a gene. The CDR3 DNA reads TGTGCCAGCAGCTTGCCGACTAGCCGATCCTACGAGCAGTACGTC. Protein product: CASSLPTSRSYEQYV.

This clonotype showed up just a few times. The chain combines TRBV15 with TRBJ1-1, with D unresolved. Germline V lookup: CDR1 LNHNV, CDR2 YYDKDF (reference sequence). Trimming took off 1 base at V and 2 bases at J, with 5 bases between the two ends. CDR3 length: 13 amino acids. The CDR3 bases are TGTGCCACCAGCAGAGTACTCAACACTGAAGCTTTCTTT. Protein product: CATSRVLNTEAFF.

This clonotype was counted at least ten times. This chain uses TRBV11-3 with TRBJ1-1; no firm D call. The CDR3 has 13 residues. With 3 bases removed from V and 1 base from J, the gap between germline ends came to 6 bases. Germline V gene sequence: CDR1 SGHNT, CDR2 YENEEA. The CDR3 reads CASSLSWNTEAFF. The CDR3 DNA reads TGTGCCAGCAGCTTGTCCTGGAACACTGAAGCTTTCTTT.

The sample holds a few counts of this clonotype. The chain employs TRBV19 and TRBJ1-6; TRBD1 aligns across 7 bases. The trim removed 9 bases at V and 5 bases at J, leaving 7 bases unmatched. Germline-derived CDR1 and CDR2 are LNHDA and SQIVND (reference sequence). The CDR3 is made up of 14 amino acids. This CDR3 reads CASAPGQNNSPLHF. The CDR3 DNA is TGTGCCAGCGCCCCGGGACAGAATAATTCACCCCTCCACTTT.

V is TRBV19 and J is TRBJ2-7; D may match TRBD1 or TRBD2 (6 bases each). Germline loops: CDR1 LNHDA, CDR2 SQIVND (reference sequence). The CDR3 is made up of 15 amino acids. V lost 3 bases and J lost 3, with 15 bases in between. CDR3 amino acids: CASSIKGGDNYEQYF. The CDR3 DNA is TGTGCCAGTAGTATCAAGGGCGGGGACAACTACGAGCAGTACTTC.

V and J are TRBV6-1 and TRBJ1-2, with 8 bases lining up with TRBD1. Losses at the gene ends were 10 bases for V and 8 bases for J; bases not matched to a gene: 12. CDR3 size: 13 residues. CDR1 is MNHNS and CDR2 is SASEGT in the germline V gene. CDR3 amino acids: CATLDRVRGGYTF. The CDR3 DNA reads TGTGCCACCTTGGACAGGGTCCGGGGCGGCTACACCTTC.

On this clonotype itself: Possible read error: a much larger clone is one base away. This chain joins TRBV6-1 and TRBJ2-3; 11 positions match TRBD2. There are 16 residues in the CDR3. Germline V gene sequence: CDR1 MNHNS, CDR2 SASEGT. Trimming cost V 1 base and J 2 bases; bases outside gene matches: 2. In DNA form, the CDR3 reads TGTGCCAGCAGTGAAGGACTAGCGGGACTCACAGATACGCAGTATTTT. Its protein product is CASSEGLAGLTDTQYF.

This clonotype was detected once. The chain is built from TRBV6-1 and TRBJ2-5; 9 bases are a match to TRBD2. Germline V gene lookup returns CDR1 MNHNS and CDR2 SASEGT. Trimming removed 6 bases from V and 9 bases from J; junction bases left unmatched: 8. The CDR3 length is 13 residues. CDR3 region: CASSQRLADSQYF. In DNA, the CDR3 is TGTGCCAGCAGCCAACGACTAGCGGACTCCCAGTACTTC.

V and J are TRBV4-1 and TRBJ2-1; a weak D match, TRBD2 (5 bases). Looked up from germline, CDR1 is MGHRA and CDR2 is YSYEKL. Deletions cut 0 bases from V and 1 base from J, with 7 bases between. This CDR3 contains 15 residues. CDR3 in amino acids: CASSQDGNSYNEQFF. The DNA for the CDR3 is TGCGCCAGCAGCCAAGACGGGAATTCCTACAATGAGCAGTTCTTC.

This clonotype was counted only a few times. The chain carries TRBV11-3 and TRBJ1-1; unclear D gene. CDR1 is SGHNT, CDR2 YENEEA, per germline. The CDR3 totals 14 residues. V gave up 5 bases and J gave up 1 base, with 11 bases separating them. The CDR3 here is CASSPDGENTEAFF. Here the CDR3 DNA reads TGTGCCAGCAGCCCGGACGGAGAGAACACTGAAGCTTTCTTT.

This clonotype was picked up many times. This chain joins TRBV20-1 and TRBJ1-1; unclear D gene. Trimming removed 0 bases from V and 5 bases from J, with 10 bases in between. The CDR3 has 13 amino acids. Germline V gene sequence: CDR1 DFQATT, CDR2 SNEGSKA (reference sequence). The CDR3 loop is CSAREGVLTEAFF. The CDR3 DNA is TGCAGTGCTAGAGAGGGCGTCCTAACTGAAGCTTTCTTT.

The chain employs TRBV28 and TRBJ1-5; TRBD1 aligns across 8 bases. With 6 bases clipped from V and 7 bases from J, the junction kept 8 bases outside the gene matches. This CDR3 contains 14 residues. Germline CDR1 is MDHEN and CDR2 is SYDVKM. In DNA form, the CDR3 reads TGTGCCAGCAGCCCAGGGGGCGCGAGGCAGCCCCAGCATTTT. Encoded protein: CASSPGGARQPQHF.

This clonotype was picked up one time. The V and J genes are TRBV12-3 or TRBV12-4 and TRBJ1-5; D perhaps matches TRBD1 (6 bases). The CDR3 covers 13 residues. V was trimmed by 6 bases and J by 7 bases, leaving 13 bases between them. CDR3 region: CASRQGWQQPQHF. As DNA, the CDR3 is TGTGCCAGCAGACAGGGTTGGCAGCAGCCCCAGCATTTT.